A single TCR beta chain is shown here with its context. These data belong to a study of CD8 T cells in Susac syndrome. The CDR3 spans 15 residues. In germline, CDR1 is MNHEY, CDR2 SMNVEV (reference sequence). Trimming stripped 6 bases from V and 0 bases from J, with 14 bases between. An input of about 0.5 to 1 ug of RNA was subjected to reverse transcription using random hexamers. One entry per CDR3 protein results from TCRdb running MiXCR on the immunoSEQ multiplex PCR reads. The sample gives some 200,000 distinct CDR3 sequences, roughly 96% of which show up once; 0.093% is in the top ten. Those who served as multiple sclerosis controls were treatment-naive patients with stable or active relapsing-remitting disease.

V usage is TRBV27 and J usage is TRBJ1-1; D uncertain. This TCR was recovered from a human donor with multiple sclerosis. Sequences were obtained from CD4+ T cells from PBMCs. The CDR3: CASRAGPAMNTEAFF. In DNA form, the CDR3 reads TGTGCCAGCAGAGCGGGCCCCGCAATGAACACTGAAGCTTTCTTT.